This TCR beta chain was sequenced in a study of shared clonotypes between healthy human individuals. The method was immunoSEQ multiplex PCR; TCRdb's version includes in-frame clones alone and lacks a portion of them. The sample lists about 340,000 clones, over 70% seen once, with around 9.3% in the top ten. V trimming: 4 bases; J trimming: 4 bases; junction bases outside the gene matches: 6. Germline CDR1 is SGHNT and CDR2 is YENEEA. There are 16 residues in the CDR3. This receptor was obtained from a man aged 25 to 40 in good health. Sequencing input: memory CD4+ T cells sorted from blood. Subset defined: CD45RA-negative fraction. The J gene is TRBJ2-6, the V gene TRBV11-3, with 8 bases lining up with TRBD2. CDR3 loop: CASSSGGAAGANVLTF. The DNA for the CDR3 is TGTGCCAGCAGCTCCGGGGGGGCTGCCGGGGCCAACGTCCTGACTTTC.